This TCR beta chain is drawn from a study of Graves' ophthalmopathy and Graves' hyperthyroidism. Looking at the study overall: The authors collected peripheral blood at initial diagnosis, before any treatment. Study outcomes and limitations: Most expanded thyroid clonotypes above 0.001 frequency also appeared in blood.

The sample holds many counts of this clonotype. Its antigen is not identified. V shed 0 bases and J shed 7 bases, with 13 bases lying between them. The germline gives CDR1 LGHNA, CDR2 YSLEER. This CDR3 is 16 amino acids long. TCR beta CDR3 regions were amplified from RNA transcripts. HTBI-primed RT-PCR formed the first round, and a multiplex PCR formed the second. TCRdb re-called the multiplex PCR reads through MiXCR, storing one row per CDR3 protein. Of 150,000 or so distinct CDR3 sequences listed, under 45% are singletons. Ophthalmopathy in the donors was of moderate-to-severe activity, with CAS ≥3, NOSPECS ≥4 and duration under 3 months.

This TCR derives from a man aged 25-40 years with Graves' ophthalmopathy. Sequenced: peripheral blood. The chain employs TRBV4-3 and TRBJ1-6; D not resolved. The CDR3 here is CASSQDLGLGNSPLHF. The CDR3 nucleotides are TGCGCCAGCAGCCAAGATCTTGGCCTCGGCAATTCACCCCTCCACTTT.